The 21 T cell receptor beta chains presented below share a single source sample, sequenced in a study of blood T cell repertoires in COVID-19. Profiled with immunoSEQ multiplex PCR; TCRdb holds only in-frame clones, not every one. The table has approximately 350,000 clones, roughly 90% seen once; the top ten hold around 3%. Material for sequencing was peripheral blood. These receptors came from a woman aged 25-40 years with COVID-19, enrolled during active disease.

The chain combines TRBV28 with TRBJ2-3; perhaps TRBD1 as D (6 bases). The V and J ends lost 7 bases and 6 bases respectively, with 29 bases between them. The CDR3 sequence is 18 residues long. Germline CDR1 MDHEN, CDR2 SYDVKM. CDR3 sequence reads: CASTGRPVGAMPWDTQYF. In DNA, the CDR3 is TGTGCCAGCACCGGTAGGCCCGTGGGGGCCATGCCTTGGGATACGCAGTATTTT.

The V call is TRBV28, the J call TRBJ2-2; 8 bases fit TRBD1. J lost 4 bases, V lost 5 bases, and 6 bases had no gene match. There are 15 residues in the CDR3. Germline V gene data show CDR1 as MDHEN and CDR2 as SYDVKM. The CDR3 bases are TGTGCCAGCAGTGCAGGACAGGGCGGCACCGGGGAGCTGTTTTTT. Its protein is CASSAGQGGTGELFF.

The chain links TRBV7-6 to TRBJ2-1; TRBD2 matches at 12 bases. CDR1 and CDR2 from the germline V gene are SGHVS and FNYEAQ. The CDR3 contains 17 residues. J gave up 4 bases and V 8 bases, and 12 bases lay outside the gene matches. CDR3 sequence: CASADSSGRAAYNEQFF. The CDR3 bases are TGTGCCAGCGCAGACTCTAGCGGGAGGGCGGCTTACAATGAGCAGTTCTTC.

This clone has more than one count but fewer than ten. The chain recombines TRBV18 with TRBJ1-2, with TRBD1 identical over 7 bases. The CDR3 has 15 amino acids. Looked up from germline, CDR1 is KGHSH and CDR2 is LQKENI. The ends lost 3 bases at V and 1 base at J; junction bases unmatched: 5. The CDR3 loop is CASSPGQGDNYGYTF. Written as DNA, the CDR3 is TGTGCCAGCTCACCGGGGCAGGGGGATAACTATGGCTACACCTTC.

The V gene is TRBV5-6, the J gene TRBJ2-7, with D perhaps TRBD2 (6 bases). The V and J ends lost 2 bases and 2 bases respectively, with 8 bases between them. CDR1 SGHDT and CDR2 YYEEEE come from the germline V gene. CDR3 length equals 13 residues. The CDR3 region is CASSFGGTYEQYV. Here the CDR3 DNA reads TGTGCCAGCAGCTTCGGGGGTACCTACGAGCAGTACGTC.

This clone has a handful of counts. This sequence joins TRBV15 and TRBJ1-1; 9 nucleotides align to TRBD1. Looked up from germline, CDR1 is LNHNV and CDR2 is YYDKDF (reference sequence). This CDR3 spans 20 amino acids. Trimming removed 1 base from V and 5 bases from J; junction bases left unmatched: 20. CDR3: CATSRAGTGSLGARWTEAFF. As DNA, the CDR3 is TGTGCCACCAGCAGAGCCGGGACAGGGAGTTTAGGAGCGCGTTGGACTGAAGCTTTCTTT.

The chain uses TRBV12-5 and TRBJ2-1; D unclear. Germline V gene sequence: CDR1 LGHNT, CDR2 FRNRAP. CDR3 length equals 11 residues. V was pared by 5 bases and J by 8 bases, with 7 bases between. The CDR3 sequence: CASGIAYEQFF. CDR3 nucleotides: TGTGCTAGTGGTATAGCCTATGAGCAGTTCTTC.

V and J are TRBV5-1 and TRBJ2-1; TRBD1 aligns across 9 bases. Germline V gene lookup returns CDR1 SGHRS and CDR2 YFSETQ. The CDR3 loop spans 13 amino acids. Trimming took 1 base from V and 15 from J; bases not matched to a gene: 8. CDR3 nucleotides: TGCGCCAGCAGCTTGCCCCCGGGACAGGGCAGGTTCTTC. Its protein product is CASSLPPGQGRFF.

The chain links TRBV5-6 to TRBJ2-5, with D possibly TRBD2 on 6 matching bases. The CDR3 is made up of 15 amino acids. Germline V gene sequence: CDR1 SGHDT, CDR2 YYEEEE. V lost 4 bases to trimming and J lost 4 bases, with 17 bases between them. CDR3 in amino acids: CASSAPWVGGETQYF. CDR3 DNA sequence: TGTGCCAGCAGCGCCCCCTGGGTCGGGGGAGAGACCCAGTACTTC.

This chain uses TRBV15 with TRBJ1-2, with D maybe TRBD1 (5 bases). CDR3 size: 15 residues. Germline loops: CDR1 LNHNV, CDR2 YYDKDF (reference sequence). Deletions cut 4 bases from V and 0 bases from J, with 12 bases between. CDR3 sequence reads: CATSIGRGANYGYTF. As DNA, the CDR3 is TGTGCCACCAGCATCGGGCGGGGGGCTAACTATGGCTACACCTTC.

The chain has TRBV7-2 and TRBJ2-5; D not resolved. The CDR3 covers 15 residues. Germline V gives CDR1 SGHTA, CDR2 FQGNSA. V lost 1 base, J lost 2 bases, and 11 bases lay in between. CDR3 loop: CASSLELGPQETQYF. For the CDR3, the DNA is TGTGCCAGCAGCTTAGAGTTGGGCCCACAAGAGACCCAGTACTTC.

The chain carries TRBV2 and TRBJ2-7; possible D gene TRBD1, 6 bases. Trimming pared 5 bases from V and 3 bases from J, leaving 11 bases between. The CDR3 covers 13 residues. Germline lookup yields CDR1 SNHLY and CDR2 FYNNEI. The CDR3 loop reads CASSRGRGYEQYV. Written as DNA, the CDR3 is TGTGCCAGCAGTAGGGGCAGGGGCTACGAGCAGTACGTC.

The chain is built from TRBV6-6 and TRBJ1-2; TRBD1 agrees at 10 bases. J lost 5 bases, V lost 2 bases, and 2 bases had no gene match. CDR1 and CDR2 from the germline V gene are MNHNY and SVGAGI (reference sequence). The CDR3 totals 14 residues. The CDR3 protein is CASSYGQGVYGYTF. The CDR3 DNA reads TGTGCCAGCAGTTACGGACAGGGGGTGTATGGCTACACCTTC.

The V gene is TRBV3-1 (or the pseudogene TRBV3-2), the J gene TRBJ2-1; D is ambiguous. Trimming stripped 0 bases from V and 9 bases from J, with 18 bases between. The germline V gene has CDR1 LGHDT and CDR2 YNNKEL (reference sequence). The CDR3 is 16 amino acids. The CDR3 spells CASSQDSLSLGSEQFF. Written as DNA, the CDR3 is TGTGCCAGCAGCCAAGATTCCCTGTCTCTTGGTAGTGAGCAGTTCTTC.

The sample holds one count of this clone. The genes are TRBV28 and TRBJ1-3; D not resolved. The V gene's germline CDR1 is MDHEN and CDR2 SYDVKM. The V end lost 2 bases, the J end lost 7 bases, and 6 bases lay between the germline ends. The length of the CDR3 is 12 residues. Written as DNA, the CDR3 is TGTGCCAGCAGTTTACCCGGGAACACCATATATTTT. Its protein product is CASSLPGNTIYF.

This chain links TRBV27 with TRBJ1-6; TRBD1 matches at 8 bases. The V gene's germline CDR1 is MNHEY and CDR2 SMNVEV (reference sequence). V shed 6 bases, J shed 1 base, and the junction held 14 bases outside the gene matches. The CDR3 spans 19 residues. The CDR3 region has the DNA TGTGCCAGCAGGGCGGACAGGGTCTTTTCGGGATCCTATAATTCACCCCTCCACTTT. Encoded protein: CASRADRVFSGSYNSPLHF.

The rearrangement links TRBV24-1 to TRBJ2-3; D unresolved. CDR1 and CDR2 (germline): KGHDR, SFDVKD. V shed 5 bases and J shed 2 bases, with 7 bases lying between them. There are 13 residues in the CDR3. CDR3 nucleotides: TGTGCCACCAGTGCACAGATCACAGATACGCAGTATTTT. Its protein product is CATSAQITDTQYF.

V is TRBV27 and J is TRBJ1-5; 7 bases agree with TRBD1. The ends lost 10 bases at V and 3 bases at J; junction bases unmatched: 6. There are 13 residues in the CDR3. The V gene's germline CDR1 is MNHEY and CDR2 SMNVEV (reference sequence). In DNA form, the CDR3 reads TGTGCCACATCCGGGACAGTCAATCAGCCCCAGCATTTT. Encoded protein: CATSGTVNQPQHF.

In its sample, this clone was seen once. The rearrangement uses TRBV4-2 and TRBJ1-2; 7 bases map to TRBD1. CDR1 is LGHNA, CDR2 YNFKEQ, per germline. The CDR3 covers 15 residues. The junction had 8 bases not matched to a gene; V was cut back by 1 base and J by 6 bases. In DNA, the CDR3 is TGTGCCAGCAGCCAAGTAGGCCAGGGGGAGGATGGCTACACCTTC. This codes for CASSQVGQGEDGYTF.

CDR3 residues: CASSLSISASSYNEQFF. DNA of the CDR3: TGTGCCAGCAGCTTATCGATTAGCGCGAGCTCCTACAATGAGCAGTTCTTC. This chain uses TRBV7-2 with TRBJ2-1, with a weak D call TRBD2 (5 bases). Trimming cost V 2 bases and J 0 bases, with 14 bases left between them. Germline-derived CDR1 and CDR2 are SGHTA and FQGNSA. This CDR3 contains 17 residues.

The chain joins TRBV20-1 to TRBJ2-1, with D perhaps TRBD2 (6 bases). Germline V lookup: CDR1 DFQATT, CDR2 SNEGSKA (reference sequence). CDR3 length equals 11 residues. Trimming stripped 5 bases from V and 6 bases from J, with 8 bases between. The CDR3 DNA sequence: TGCAGTGCTCGGACTACCAATGAGCAGTTCTTC. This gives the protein CSARTTNEQFF.